Listed below are T cell receptor beta chains from one sample, sequenced in a study of T cell changes during pregnancy in multiple sclerosis. Assay used: immunoSEQ multiplex PCR; TCRdb lists only in-frame clones, some missing. The data hold approximately 23,000 clones, with around 89% observed a single time. The sequenced sample was CD8+ T cells from peripheral blood mononuclear cells, obtained in the first trimester of pregnancy. These receptors all come from a female donor with multiple sclerosis, enrolled in a pregnancy study. The CDR3 runs from the conserved cysteine through the conserved F or W. D genes are given only for firm matches. A clone size is listed for some rows: how often the clone was seen (once, few, many), or a class if it is expanded.

d_call: TRBD1
j_call: TRBJ2-7
v_call: TRBV5-4
clone_size: .
cdr3_nt: TGTGCCAGCAGCCTAGGAGGACAGGTTCTAAACGAGCAGTACTTC
cdr3_aa: CASSLGGQVLNEQYF

d_call: .
j_call: TRBJ2-7
v_call: TRBV28
clone_size: .
cdr3_nt: TGTGCCAGCAGCCCCACGACAGGATTTAGCGAGCAGTACTTC
cdr3_aa: CASSPTTGFSEQYF

d_call: TRBD2
j_call: TRBJ2-1
v_call: TRBV9
clone_size: .
cdr3_nt: TGTGCCAGCAGCGAGGGGTATTCGGGAGGCCCAAACTACAATGAGCAGTTCTTC
cdr3_aa: CASSEGYSGGPNYNEQFF

d_call: .
j_call: TRBJ2-1
v_call: TRBV19
clone_size: .
cdr3_nt: TGTGCCAGTAAGTCTCTCGGAGATGAGCAGTTCTTC
cdr3_aa: CASKSLGDEQFF

d_call: .
j_call: TRBJ2-1
v_call: TRBV11-1
clone_size: once
cdr3_nt: TGTGCCAGCAGCTTAGGAGGCAGCTACAATGAGCAGTTCTTC
cdr3_aa: CASSLGGSYNEQFF

d_call: .
j_call: TRBJ2-7
v_call: TRBV29-1
clone_size: .
cdr3_nt: TGCAGCGTGAAGGAGGGGCTCTCCTACGAGCAGTACTTC
cdr3_aa: CSVKEGLSYEQYF

d_call: TRBD1
j_call: TRBJ1-1
v_call: TRBV29-1
clone_size: once
cdr3_nt: TGCAGCGTTGATGGACAGGGGGGAGCTTTCTTT
cdr3_aa: CSVDGQGGAFF

d_call: .
j_call: TRBJ2-7
v_call: TRBV30
clone_size: .
cdr3_nt: TGTGCCTGGAGTGGCGCGTACGAGCAGTACTTC
cdr3_aa: CAWSGAYEQYF

d_call: .
j_call: TRBJ2-5
v_call: TRBV4-1
clone_size: .
cdr3_nt: TGCGCCAGCAGCCCCGGACGGAGGAACCAAGAGACCCAGTACTTC
cdr3_aa: CASSPGRRNQETQYF

d_call: .
j_call: TRBJ1-1
v_call: TRBV4-3
clone_size: once
cdr3_nt: TGCGCCAGCAGCCAAGATACAGGGATTTTGAACACTGAAGCTTTCTTT
cdr3_aa: CASSQDTGILNTEAFF

d_call: TRBD2
j_call: TRBJ2-7
v_call: TRBV25-1
clone_size: .
cdr3_nt: TGTGCCAGCAGTCCGGAGGCGGGAGTATCCTACGAGCAGTACTTC
cdr3_aa: CASSPEAGVSYEQYF

d_call: .
j_call: TRBJ1-3
v_call: TRBV7-9
clone_size: .
cdr3_nt: TGTGCCAGCAGCTCTGGGACTCTCATCTTGGCTGGAAACACCATATATTTT
cdr3_aa: CASSSGTLILAGNTIYF

d_call: .
j_call: TRBJ2-7
v_call: TRBV19
clone_size: few
cdr3_nt: TGTGCCAGTAACAATAGGGCGCGGCCAGGGGAGCAGTACTTC
cdr3_aa: CASNNRARPGEQYF

d_call: .
j_call: TRBJ2-3
v_call: TRBV4-3
clone_size: .
cdr3_nt: TGCGCCAGCAGCCAAGATGGGGCCCGGATAAGCACAGATACGCAGTATTTT
cdr3_aa: CASSQDGARISTDTQYF

d_call: TRBD2
j_call: TRBJ2-7
v_call: TRBV15
clone_size: .
cdr3_nt: TGTGCCACCAGCGACAGCGGGGTCGCCTACGAGCAGTACTTC
cdr3_aa: CATSDSGVAYEQYF

d_call: TRBD2
j_call: TRBJ2-3
v_call: TRBV6-4
clone_size: .
cdr3_nt: TGTGCCAGTAACGGCCCCCGGCTAGCGGGAGGTGATACGCAGTATTTT
cdr3_aa: CASNGPRLAGGDTQYF

d_call: TRBD1
j_call: TRBJ1-4
v_call: TRBV5-5
clone_size: .
cdr3_nt: TGTGCCAGCAGCCTGGAAGACAGGGACTATGAAAAACTGTTTTTT
cdr3_aa: CASSLEDRDYEKLFF

d_call: TRBD2
j_call: TRBJ2-3
v_call: TRBV12-5
clone_size: .
cdr3_nt: TGTGCTAGTCAAGCGGGAGTTTTGGACACAGATACGCAGTATTTT
cdr3_aa: CASQAGVLDTDTQYF

d_call: .
j_call: TRBJ1-2
v_call: TRBV28
clone_size: .
cdr3_nt: TGTGCCAGCGGAACAGGGTTGGGGGGCTACACCTTC
cdr3_aa: CASGTGLGGYTF

d_call: .
j_call: TRBJ2-7
v_call: TRBV27
clone_size: .
cdr3_nt: TGTGCCAGCAGTTTATCGGCGGGGGCCCCCTCCTACGAGCAGTACTTC
cdr3_aa: CASSLSAGAPSYEQYF

d_call: .
j_call: TRBJ2-7
v_call: TRBV7-2
clone_size: .
cdr3_nt: TGTGCCAGCAGCGTGGGACTCGCGACCTACGAGCAGTACTTC
cdr3_aa: CASSVGLATYEQYF

d_call: TRBD1
j_call: TRBJ2-7
v_call: TRBV6-5
clone_size: once
cdr3_nt: TGTGCCAGCAGTTCGGGACAGGGGGACTACGAGCAGTACTTC
cdr3_aa: CASSSGQGDYEQYF

d_call: .
j_call: TRBJ2-1
v_call: TRBV27
clone_size: .
cdr3_nt: TGTGCCAGCAGTTTATCCCCGAGTAGCTACAATGAGCAGTTCTTC
cdr3_aa: CASSLSPSSYNEQFF

d_call: TRBD2
j_call: TRBJ2-7
v_call: TRBV4-2
clone_size: .
cdr3_nt: TGTGCCAGCAGCCAAGGGTCAAGGACTAGCGGATACGAGCAGTACTTC
cdr3_aa: CASSQGSRTSGYEQYF

d_call: .
j_call: TRBJ2-1
v_call: TRBV28
clone_size: .
cdr3_nt: TGTGCCAGCAGGCCTCCACTAGCCGGGCAGTACAATGAGCAGTTCTTC
cdr3_aa: CASRPPLAGQYNEQFF

d_call: .
j_call: TRBJ2-1
v_call: TRBV7-9
clone_size: .
cdr3_nt: TGTGCCAGCAGCTCAAGCAGCGACTCTTCCCATCCTTTAGCAAATGAGCAGTTCTTC
cdr3_aa: CASSSSSDSSHPLANEQFF

d_call: .
j_call: TRBJ2-7
v_call: TRBV30
clone_size: .
cdr3_nt: TGTGCCTGGATATCGTCCTCCTACGAGCAGTACTTC
cdr3_aa: CAWISSSYEQYF

d_call: TRBD1
j_call: TRBJ1-6
v_call: TRBV7-6
clone_size: .
cdr3_nt: TGTGCCAGCAGCTTAGGGGACAGGGTTTCACCCCTCCACTTT
cdr3_aa: CASSLGDRVSPLHF

d_call: TRBD1
j_call: TRBJ2-2
v_call: TRBV28
clone_size: once
cdr3_nt: TGTGCCAGCAGTTTTCAGGGGGAAGTAAAGACCGGGGAGCTGTTTTTT
cdr3_aa: CASSFQGEVKTGELFF

d_call: TRBD1
j_call: TRBJ2-2
v_call: TRBV10-3
clone_size: .
cdr3_nt: TGTGCCATCAGTGACACAGGGGGATCCGGGGAGCTGTTTTTT
cdr3_aa: CAISDTGGSGELFF

d_call: .
j_call: TRBJ2-1
v_call: TRBV4-2
clone_size: .
cdr3_nt: TGTGCCAGCAGCCCACCGAGATCCTACAATGAGCAGTTCTTC
cdr3_aa: CASSPPRSYNEQFF